This record concerns one TCR beta chain sequence. What antigen it recognizes has not been identified. No qualities accompany the bases; no much larger clone lies one base away. The source of the sample is a study of cytotoxic CD8 clonotypes in ibrutinib-treated CLL (dated by TCRdb to the early 2020s). For the wider study: In this cohort, more than 14 patients were treatment-naive and roughly ten were relapsed/refractory, while around 18 had unmutated IGHV. Partial responses were observed in about 25 patients and complete responses in 2; after a median follow-up of roughly 72 months, remission was maintained in 15 or so patients and progression was observed in about twelve. Response samples were taken after a median of 12 months on treatment, ranging from about 6 to 40 months. On average, each sample yielded roughly 250,000 productive templates and tens of thousands of productive rearrangements. Longitudinal samples were obtainable from about 30% of the roughly 90 participants in the trial. Cryopreserved peripheral blood mononuclear cells were obtained prior to treatment, at the time of response, and at either disease progression or sustained remission. All remission and progressive disease samples were collected while patients were still receiving ibrutinib.

Here is what the overall study found, with its caveats: Sampling times were not matched between sustained-remission and progressing patients, and lymph node repertoires were not studied. Baseline clonality exceeded that of age-matched healthy donors and correlated strongly with circulating CD8+ T-cell counts. Public clonotypes were rare and either shrank or stayed stable during treatment, and the rise in clonality at ibrutinib response reflected expansion of private clonotypes. Clonality increased at ibrutinib response, stayed stable in sustained remission, and fell back toward baseline at progression.

CDR1 MNHEY and CDR2 SMNVEV were looked up in the germline V gene (reference sequence). The CDR3 sequence holds 15 residues, the cysteine and phenylalanine included. Solely the CDR3 DNA is kept, with 45 bases framed from the first base. V is cut by 3 bases and J by 3 bases, and the space between the germline ends is 11 bases. On a MiSeq, deep resolution sequencing aimed for a depth between 1 in 1 million and 1 in 200,000 T cells, with each clonotype covered 10x on average. TCR beta libraries were generated with the immunoSEQ hsTCRB Kit. On the study's bioinformatics: The data were analyzed with ImmunoSEQ Analyzer and ImmunoSEQ Data Assistant, and V, D and J gene assignments followed IMGT definitions. Clonality, which ranges from 0 to 1, was calculated as one minus the normalized Shannon entropy of productive rearrangement frequencies. Only overrepresented clonotypes making up at least 0.05% of each patient's repertoire were included in the public clonotype analysis. Some 13 age-matched healthy donor repertoires from immuneACCESS served as clonality controls. TCRdb limited this immuneACCESS table to in-frame rearrangements with V and J called. A share of clones is missing; checked studies link under half to unresolved V genes, and the rest is unexplained. D and trimming were read from the DNA, whereas the V and J calls and clone size are those reported in that table. Counted in this sample were roughly 220,000 clones; 79% of them appeared once. The leading ten clones occupy about an eighth of the sample.

What this sample's time point label stands for: approximately eleven months on ibrutinib. Around 2 micrograms of genomic DNA were extracted from cryopreserved PBMCs for TCR beta library preparation. Longitudinal blood samples from CLL patients receiving ibrutinib monotherapy were subjected to high-throughput TCR beta sequencing. The patients were enrolled in a single-center, open-label phase 2 trial of ibrutinib monotherapy. Sequences were derived from PBMCs, sampled after 12 months of ibrutinib treatment. The receptor's source is a human donor with chronic lymphocytic leukemia. The chain employs TRBV27 and TRBJ2-2; a tentative D call is TRBD2 (6 bases match). For the CDR3, the sequence is CASSFRERYTGELFF. The DNA sequence is TGTGCCAGCAGTTTTCGGGAGAGGTACACCGGGGAGCTGTTTTTT.